The T cell receptor (beta chain) under discussion was sequenced for a study of cytomegalovirus exposure and HLA in healthy donors. With 60 Vbeta and 13 Jbeta primers, the PCR was carried out. Profiling relied on immunoSEQ multiplex PCR, and the TCRdb table lists in-frame clones only, not all of them. The repertoire includes 90,000 to 120,000 clones, 77% of them detected once, and more than 4% sits in the top ten. The CDR3 has 15 amino acids. Trimming stripped 3 bases from V and 3 bases from J, with 13 bases between. Germline lookup yields CDR1 MDHEN and CDR2 SYDVKM. The clonotype was recovered from a male donor in good health and CMV-seronegative. The source material was PBMCs. The genes are TRBV28 and TRBJ2-3; D possibly corresponds to TRBD1 (5 bases). This CDR3 is CASSFLGQGTDTQYF. The CDR3 DNA follows: TGTGCCAGCAGTTTCTTAGGTCAGGGAACAGATACGCAGTATTTT. The whole variable domain, filled in from reference TRBV28 and TRBJ2-3, reads DVKVTQSSRYLVKRTGEKVFLECVQDMDHENMFWYRQDPGLGLRLIYFSYDVKMKEKGDIPEGYSVSREKKERFSLILESASTNQTSMYLCASSFLGQGTDTQYFGPGTRLTVL.